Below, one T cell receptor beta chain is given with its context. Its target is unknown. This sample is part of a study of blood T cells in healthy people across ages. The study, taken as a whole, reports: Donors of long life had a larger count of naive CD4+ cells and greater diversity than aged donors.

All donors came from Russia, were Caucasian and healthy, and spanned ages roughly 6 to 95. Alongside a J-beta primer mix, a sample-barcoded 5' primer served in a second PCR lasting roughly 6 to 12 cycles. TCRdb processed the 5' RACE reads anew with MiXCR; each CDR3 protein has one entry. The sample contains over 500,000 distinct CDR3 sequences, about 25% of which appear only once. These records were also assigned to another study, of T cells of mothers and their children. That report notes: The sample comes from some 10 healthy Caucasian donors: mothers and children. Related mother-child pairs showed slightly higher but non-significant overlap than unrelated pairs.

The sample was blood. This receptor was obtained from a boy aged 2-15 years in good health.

The CDR3 DNA reads as TGTGCCAGCAGCGGAGGAGTAAAGAACACTGAAGCTTTCTTT. Protein sequence: CASSGGVKNTEAFF. J is TRBJ1-1 and V is TRBV9; D not certain. V shed 3 bases and J shed 1 base, with 10 bases lying between them. Per the germline V gene, CDR1 is SGDLS and CDR2 is YYNGEE. The CDR3 runs 14 residues.